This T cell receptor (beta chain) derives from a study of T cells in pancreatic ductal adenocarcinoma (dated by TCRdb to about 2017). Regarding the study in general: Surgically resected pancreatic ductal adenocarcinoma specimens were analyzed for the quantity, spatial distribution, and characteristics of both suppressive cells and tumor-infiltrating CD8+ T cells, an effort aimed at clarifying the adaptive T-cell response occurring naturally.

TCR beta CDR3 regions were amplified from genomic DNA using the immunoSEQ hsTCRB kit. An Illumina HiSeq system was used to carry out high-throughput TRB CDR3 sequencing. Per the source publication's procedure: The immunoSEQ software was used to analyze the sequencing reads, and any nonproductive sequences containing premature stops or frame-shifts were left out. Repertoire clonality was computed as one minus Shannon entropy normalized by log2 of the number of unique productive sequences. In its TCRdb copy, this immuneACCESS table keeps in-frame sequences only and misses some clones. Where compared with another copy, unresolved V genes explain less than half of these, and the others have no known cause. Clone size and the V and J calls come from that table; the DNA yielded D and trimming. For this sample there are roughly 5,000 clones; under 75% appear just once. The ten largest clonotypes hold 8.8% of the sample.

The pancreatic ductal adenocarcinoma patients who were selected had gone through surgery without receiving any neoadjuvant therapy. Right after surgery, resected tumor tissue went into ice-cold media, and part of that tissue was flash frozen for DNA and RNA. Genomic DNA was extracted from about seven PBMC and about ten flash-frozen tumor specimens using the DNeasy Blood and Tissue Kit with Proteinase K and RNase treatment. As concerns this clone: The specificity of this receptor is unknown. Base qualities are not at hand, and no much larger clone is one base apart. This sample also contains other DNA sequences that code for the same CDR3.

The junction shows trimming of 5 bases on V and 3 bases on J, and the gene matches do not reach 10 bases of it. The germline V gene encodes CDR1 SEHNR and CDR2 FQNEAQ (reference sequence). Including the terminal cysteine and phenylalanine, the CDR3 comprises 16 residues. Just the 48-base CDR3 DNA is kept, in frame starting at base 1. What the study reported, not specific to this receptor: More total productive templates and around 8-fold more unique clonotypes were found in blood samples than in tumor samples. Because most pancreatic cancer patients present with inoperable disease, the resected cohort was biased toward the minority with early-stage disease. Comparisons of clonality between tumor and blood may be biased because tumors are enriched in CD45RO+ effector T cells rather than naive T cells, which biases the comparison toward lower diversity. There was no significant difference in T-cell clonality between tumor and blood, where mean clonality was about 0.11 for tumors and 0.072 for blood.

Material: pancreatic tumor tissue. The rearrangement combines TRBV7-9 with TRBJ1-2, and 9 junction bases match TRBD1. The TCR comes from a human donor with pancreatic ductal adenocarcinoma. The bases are TGTGCCAGCAGCCCCCCCGGGACAGGGTTCTACTATGGCTACACCTTC. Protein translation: CASSPPGTGFYYGYTF.